These T cell receptor beta chains were read from a single sample in a study of blood T cell repertoires in COVID-19. The data were produced by immunoSEQ multiplex PCR, yet TCRdb's version contains in-frame clones alone and is incomplete. There are 310,000 or so clones in the sample; over 75% occur only once, and 3.5% to 4% lies in the top ten. Sequenced input: peripheral blood. The receptors stem from a woman aged 45-59 years with active or convalescent COVID-19. The conserved cysteine and the conserved F or W are not part of the CDR3 here. Fields, in order: J gene, clone size, V gene, CDR3 protein. Size tells how often a clone was seen (once, few, many) or the class of an expanded clone, and some rows leave it out.

>TRBJ2-3|-|TRBV7-9
ASSWRDADTQY
>TRBJ2-5|-|TRBV7-3
ASSLTSMETQY
>TRBJ1-2|-|TRBV6-5
ASRNDRADYGYT
>TRBJ1-5|-|TRBV19
ASSIPVRVGDQPQH
>TRBJ1-2|few|TRBV12-3/TRBV12-4
ASSPDRNYGYT
>TRBJ2-7|-|TRBV3-1/TRBV3-2
ASSQDPGFSEQY
>TRBJ1-2|-|TRBV18
ASSPGGNYGYT
>TRBJ1-1|-|TRBV4-1
ASSQVGQGAPTEAF
>TRBJ2-1|-|TRBV19
ASSPLKGVSYNEQF
>TRBJ2-7|-|TRBV20-1
SARAGTQQY
>TRBJ1-6|few|TRBV5-4
ASSWGQGENSPLH
>TRBJ2-1|-|TRBV9
ASSVGGGANEQF
>TRBJ1-4|-|TRBV19
ASRRQGMREKLF
>TRBJ2-7|-|TRBV18
ASSPPGSIASYEQY
>TRBJ2-7|-|TRBV18
ASSPSGGLRYEQY
>TRBJ1-2|-|TRBV30
AWSDGTDNYGYT
>TRBJ1-1|-|TRBV28
ASSLLQTNTEAF
>TRBJ2-5|-|TRBV28
ASSSGQQETQY
>TRBJ1-1|-|TRBV9
ASSGGDRGVEAF
>TRBJ1-5|once|TRBV7-8
ASAQGSNQPQH
>TRBJ1-3|-|TRBV3-1/TRBV3-2
ASSQAGSGNTIY
>TRBJ1-2|-|TRBV30
AWGGAGAVGYT
>TRBJ2-7|once|TRBV28
ASRQASSRVGYEQY
>TRBJ1-6|-|TRBV6-1
ASSDGLKFNSPLH
>TRBJ2-2|-|TRBV27
ASSLALAGYTGELF
>TRBJ1-5|-|TRBV5-4
ASSLDRGGPQH
>TRBJ2-3|-|TRBV5-1
ASRPTGVSTDTQY
>TRBJ2-3|-|TRBV2
ASRPGIQVFTDTQY
>TRBJ1-6|-|TRBV18
ASSPIQGDNSPLH
>TRBJ1-1|few|TRBV18
ASSLHEGLLNTEAF
>TRBJ1-5|-|TRBV6-1
ASSETQGSNQPQH
>TRBJ1-3|-|TRBV28
ASEGLTGNTIY
>TRBJ2-7|-|TRBV28
ASSFWRGSYEQY
>TRBJ1-1|-|TRBV3-1/TRBV3-2
ASSHAGEAF
>TRBJ1-2|-|TRBV5-4
ASSLVTGSTNYGYT
>TRBJ1-5|-|TRBV19
ASSIWSGSNQPQH
>TRBJ2-7|-|TRBV5-6
ASSLLPVSSYEQY
>TRBJ2-5|-|TRBV18
ASSPRPGTSGGIPQETQY
>TRBJ2-3|-|TRBV5-4
ASSLGVLPLATSTDTQY
>TRBJ1-6|-|TRBV7-2
ASSSKAGLNNSPLH
>TRBJ2-7|-|TRBV28
ASSFPLRDRSYEQY
>TRBJ1-1|-|TRBV5-1
ASRGREMNTEAF
>TRBJ1-5|few|TRBV6-1
ASSEAGGVRTQH
>TRBJ2-5|-|TRBV28
ASSLAKTTGWGYQETQY
>TRBJ1-3|-|TRBV5-1
ASSPGHQVPSGNTIY
>TRBJ2-3|-|TRBV5-1
ASSSSGTSGDLHTDTQY
>TRBJ2-7|once|TRBV6-5
ASSLDRSYEQY
>TRBJ2-7|few|TRBV2
ASSEGQEQY
>TRBJ1-4|-|TRBV5-1
ASSSGTGFYGDEKLF
>TRBJ2-5|-|TRBV6-5
ASRMGTAGQETQY
>TRBJ1-1|-|TRBV5-1
ASSSGGGIWDTEAF
>TRBJ1-5|once|TRBV2
ASSEGRGNQPQH
>TRBJ1-4|-|TRBV19
ASSGRDPVVNEKLF
>TRBJ2-2|once|TRBV12-5
ASGSPITGELF
>TRBJ1-3|-|TRBV5-4
ASSLAGSGNTIY
>TRBJ1-2|-|TRBV18
ASSPRQGQVDYGYT